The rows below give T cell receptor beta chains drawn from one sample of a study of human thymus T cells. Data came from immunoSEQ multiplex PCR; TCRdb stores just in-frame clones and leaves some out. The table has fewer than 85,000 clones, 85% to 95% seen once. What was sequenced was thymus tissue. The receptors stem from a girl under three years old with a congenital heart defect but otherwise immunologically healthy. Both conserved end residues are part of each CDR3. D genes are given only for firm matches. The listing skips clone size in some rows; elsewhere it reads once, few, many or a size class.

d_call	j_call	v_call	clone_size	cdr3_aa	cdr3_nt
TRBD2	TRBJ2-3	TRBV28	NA	CASSFGLAGVAPSTDTQYF	TGTGCCAGCAGTTTTGGGCTAGCGGGAGTGGCCCCTAGCACAGATACGCAGTATTTT
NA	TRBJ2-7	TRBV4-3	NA	CASSIRLSYEQYF	TGCGCCAGCAGTATTCGACTGTCCTACGAGCAGTACTTC
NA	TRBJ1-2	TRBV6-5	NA	CASSYGSLYGYTF	TGTGCCAGCAGTTACGGGAGTCTCTATGGCTACACCTTC
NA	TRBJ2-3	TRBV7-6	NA	CASSHTLPTDTQYF	TGTGCCAGCAGCCATACCCTCCCCACAGATACGCAGTATTTT
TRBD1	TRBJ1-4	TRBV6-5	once	CASRQDRGPGKLFF	TGTGCCAGCAGACAGGACAGGGGACCAGGGAAACTGTTTTTT
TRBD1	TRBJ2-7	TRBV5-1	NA	CASRLGGQALSSYEQYF	TGCGCCAGCAGGCTGGGGGGACAGGCGTTAAGCTCCTACGAGCAGTACTTC
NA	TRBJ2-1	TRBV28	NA	CASSLVYVGLAYNEQFF	TGTGCCAGCAGTTTAGTCTATGTGGGACTGGCCTACAATGAGCAGTTCTTC
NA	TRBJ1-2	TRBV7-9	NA	CASSQNLRAGDGYTF	TGTGCCAGCAGCCAAAATCTGCGGGCGGGCGATGGCTACACCTTC
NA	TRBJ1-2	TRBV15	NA	CATSRASLTVRGYTF	TGTGCCACCAGCAGAGCCTCCCTAACGGTTCGTGGCTACACCTTC
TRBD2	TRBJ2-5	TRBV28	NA	CASSSIRWEGQETQYF	TGTGCCAGCAGTTCCATACGCTGGGAGGGACAAGAGACCCAGTACTTC
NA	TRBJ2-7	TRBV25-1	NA	CASSEYTGPELYEQYF	TGTGCCAGCAGTGAATATACGGGGCCCGAACTCTACGAGCAGTACTTC
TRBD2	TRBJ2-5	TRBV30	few	CAWSVREAVKTQYF	TGTGCCTGGAGTGTGCGGGAGGCAGTGAAGACCCAGTACTTC
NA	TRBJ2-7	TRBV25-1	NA	CASSPRDDTTTSYEQYF	TGTGCCAGCAGTCCCCGGGACGATACAACAACCTCCTACGAGCAGTACTTC
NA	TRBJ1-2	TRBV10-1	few	CASSDGPTYGYTF	TGCGCCAGCAGTGACGGACCGACCTATGGCTACACCTTC
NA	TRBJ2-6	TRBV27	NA	CASSPFGDSGANVLTF	TGTGCCAGCAGTCCATTCGGGGACTCTGGGGCCAACGTCCTGACTTTC
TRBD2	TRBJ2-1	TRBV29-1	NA	CSVRTSEYNEQFF	TGCAGCGTTCGGACTAGCGAGTACAATGAGCAGTTCTTC
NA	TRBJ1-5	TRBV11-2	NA	CASSSRTGQPQHF	TGTGCCAGCAGCTCCAGGACGGGTCAGCCCCAGCATTTT
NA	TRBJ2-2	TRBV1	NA	CTSSHRGHGTGELFF	TGCACCAGCAGCCATCGAGGACATGGCACCGGGGAGCTGTTTTTT
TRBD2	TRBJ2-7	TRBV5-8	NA	CASSFAPTSSYEQYF	TGTGCCAGCAGCTTCGCTCCGACTAGCAGCTACGAGCAGTACTTC
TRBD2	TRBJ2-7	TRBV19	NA	CASSSRLAGGGEDEQYF	TGTGCCAGTAGTTCCCGACTAGCGGGAGGCGGCGAGGACGAGCAGTACTTC
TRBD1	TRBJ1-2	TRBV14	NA	CASSRGGQGAEGYTF	TGTGCCAGCAGCCGAGGCGGACAGGGGGCGGAAGGCTACACCTTC
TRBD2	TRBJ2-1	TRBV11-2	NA	CASRGRGLAGGKYNEQFF	TGTGCCAGCAGGGGACGCGGACTAGCGGGGGGGAAATACAATGAGCAGTTCTTC